Below, 20 T cell receptor beta chains from the same sample are listed, as sequenced in a study of T cell responses to AZD1222 COVID-19 vaccine. Data came from immunoSEQ multiplex PCR; TCRdb stores just in-frame clones and leaves some out. The sample consists of tens of thousands of clones, around 86% of them appearing once. The sample here was peripheral blood, taken on day 0 of AZD1222 vaccination. These receptors all come from an adult in good health.

This chain joins TRBV3-1 (or the pseudogene TRBV3-2) and TRBJ1-3; TRBD1 is a possible D gene (5 bases). CDR3 size: 16 residues. The germline V gene encodes CDR1 LGHDT and CDR2 YNNKEL (reference sequence). Trimming took off 1 base at V and 0 bases at J, with 10 bases between the two ends. The CDR3 loop is CASSQGGRSSGNTIYF. The CDR3 DNA reads as TGTGCCAGCAGCCAAGGGGGACGGAGCTCTGGAAACACCATATATTTT.

The rearrangement joins TRBV5-8 to TRBJ1-6; 7 nucleotides agree with TRBD1. The germline V gene encodes CDR1 SGHTS and CDR2 YDEGEE. This CDR3 comprises 15 residues. The V and J ends lost 5 bases and 10 bases, in that order; junction bases with no gene match: 12. CDR3 coding DNA: TGTGCCAGCAGGTATTTGACAGGGAGAGGCTCACCCCTCCACTTT. It translates to CASRYLTGRGSPLHF.

The V call is TRBV6-5, the J call TRBJ1-2; TRBD1 agrees at 10 bases. This CDR3 comprises 15 residues. Germline lookup yields CDR1 MNHEY and CDR2 SVGAGI. Trimming removed 5 bases from V and 6 bases from J; junction bases left unmatched: 9. CDR3 sequence: CASSPRTGGDHGYTF. The CDR3 bases are TGTGCCAGCAGTCCCAGGACAGGGGGTGATCATGGCTACACCTTC.

The rearrangement links TRBV9 to TRBJ1-6; D ambiguous. Deletions cut 3 bases from V and 10 bases from J, with 11 bases between. Germline CDR1 is SGDLS and CDR2 is YYNGEE. There are 13 residues in the CDR3. The CDR3 sequence: CASSAGRASPLHF. The CDR3 coding sequence is TGTGCCAGCAGCGCCGGACGGGCATCACCCCTCCACTTT.

The CDR3 loop is CASTSGVGSNTEAFF. The CDR3 DNA is TGTGCCAGCACCTCAGGGGTGGGATCGAACACTGAAGCTTTCTTT. This chain uses TRBV27 with TRBJ1-1, with D perhaps matching TRBD1 (6 bases). The germline V gene encodes CDR1 MNHEY and CDR2 SMNVEV (reference sequence). The V and J ends lost 7 bases and 1 base respectively, with 16 bases between them. This CDR3 has 15 residues.

V usage is TRBV2 and J usage is TRBJ1-2; the D gene is possibly TRBD1 (5 bases). Germline lookup yields CDR1 SNHLY and CDR2 FYNNEI. Trimming cost V 4 bases and J 6 bases, with 18 bases left between them. This CDR3 contains 15 residues. This CDR3 is CASSGTQGLYNGYTF. As DNA, the CDR3 is TGTGCCAGCAGTGGAACCCAGGGTCTCTACAATGGCTACACCTTC.

The CDR3 sequence is CASSPSGNTIYF. CDR3 coding DNA: TGTGCCAGCAGTCCCAGTGGAAACACCATATATTTT. The chain carries TRBV28 and TRBJ1-3, with D uncertain. The CDR3 contains 12 residues. Germline-derived CDR1 and CDR2 are MDHEN and SYDVKM. V shed 5 bases and J shed 3 bases, with 5 bases lying between them. Variable domain in full (rest from reference TRBV28 and TRBJ1-3): DVKVTQSSRYLVKRTGEKVFLECVQDMDHENMFWYRQDPGLGLRLIYFSYDVKMKEKGDIPEGYSVSREKKERFSLILESASTNQTSMYLCASSPSGNTIYFGEGSWLTVV.

V and J are TRBV5-8 and TRBJ1-1; D gene uncertain. CDR1 and CDR2 from the germline V gene are SGHTS and YDEGEE. The V gene lost 6 bases and the J gene lost 0 bases, with 9 bases spanning the gap. The CDR3 extends over 13 amino acids. CDR3 in DNA: TGTGCCAGCAAGGTGGCAGTGAACACTGAAGCTTTCTTT. It is translated as CASKVAVNTEAFF. Complete variable domain (other parts from reference TRBV5-8 and TRBJ1-1): EAGVTQSPTHLIKTRGQQATLRCSPISGHTSVYWYQQALGLGLQFLLWYDEGEERNRGNFPPRFSGRQFPNYSSELNVNALELEDSALYLCASKVAVNTEAFFGQGTRLTVV.

The CDR3 DNA follows: TGTGCCAGCAGTGTTGATAGCGGAGTTAAGAATACGCAGTATTTT. Encoded protein: CASSVDSGVKNTQYF. V usage is TRBV6-4 and J usage is TRBJ2-3; D is possibly TRBD2 (6 bases). This CDR3 region has 15 residues. V lost 4 bases and J lost 7, with 18 bases in between. Germline V gives CDR1 MRHNA, CDR2 SNTAGT.

This clone was recorded at least ten times. The rearrangement links TRBV7-6 to TRBJ2-5; D is perhaps TRBD2 (6 bases). CDR3 length: 16 residues. V was trimmed by 2 bases and J by 2 bases, leaving 15 bases between them. Per the germline V gene, CDR1 is SGHVS and CDR2 is FNYEAQ. CDR3 nucleotide sequence: TGTGCCAGCAGCTTAATACCAGGGAGGTTACAAGAGACCCAGTACTTC. Translation gives CASSLIPGRLQETQYF.

This sequence joins TRBV6-1 and TRBJ1-2; D is possibly TRBD1 (5 bases). From germline, CDR1 is MNHNS and CDR2 SASEGT. V was shortened by 8 bases and J by 2 bases, with 12 bases between the two germline ends. This CDR3 region has 13 residues. The CDR3 reads CASSGFSNYGYTF. The CDR3 nucleotides are TGTGCCAGCTCAGGGTTTTCGAACTATGGCTACACCTTC.

This clone was seen only once. This chain links TRBV3-1 (or the pseudogene TRBV3-2) with TRBJ1-3; 8 positions match TRBD1. V lost 3 bases and J lost 2; bases outside the gene matches: 3. The CDR3 totals 15 residues. Germline V lookup: CDR1 LGHDT, CDR2 YNNKEL (reference sequence). The CDR3 DNA is TGTGCCAGCAGCCACCGGACAGGGACTGGAAACACCATATATTTT. The encoded protein is CASSHRTGTGNTIYF.

This clone is categorized as medium-sized (0.01 to 0.1%). The chain employs TRBV5-4 and TRBJ1-6; D gene unclear. This CDR3 region has 14 residues. Germline-derived CDR1 and CDR2 are SGHNT and YYREEE (reference sequence). Trimming removed 0 bases from V and 10 bases from J, with 11 bases in between. CDR3 region: CASSLVELGSPLHF. The CDR3 DNA is TGTGCCAGCAGCTTGGTGGAGTTAGGATCACCCCTCCACTTT.

This chain uses TRBV9 with TRBJ1-1; D ambiguous. Trimming took 0 bases from V and 0 from J, leaving 3 bases between them. CDR1 SGDLS and CDR2 YYNGEE come from the germline V gene. The CDR3 contains 13 residues. CDR3 DNA: TGTGCCAGCAGCGTAGATATGAACACTGAAGCTTTCTTT. This translates into CASSVDMNTEAFF.

The rearrangement links TRBV5-4 to TRBJ1-1, with 7 bases fitting TRBD1. The V and J ends lost 3 bases and 6 bases, in that order; junction bases with no gene match: 8. The CDR3 sequence is 14 residues long. Germline V gene lookup returns CDR1 SGHNT and CDR2 YYREEE (reference sequence). CDR3 nucleotide sequence: TGTGCCAGCAGCTCTCCGGGACAGTACTCTGAAGCTTTCTTT. As protein: CASSSPGQYSEAFF.

This clone has just one count. The chain joins TRBV4-1 to TRBJ1-5; a weak D match, TRBD1 (5 bases). The CDR3 spans 15 residues. Germline V gives CDR1 MGHRA, CDR2 YSYEKL. V dropped 0 bases and J dropped 0 bases, with 6 bases sitting between them. CDR3 bases: TGCGCCAGCAGCCAAGACAGGGATAGCAATCAGCCCCAGCATTTT. This sequence encodes CASSQDRDSNQPQHF.

The J gene is TRBJ2-7, the V gene TRBV14; no clear D. The CDR3 sequence is 12 residues long. Between the trimmed V and J ends, which lost 4 bases and 5 bases, there was a span of 9 bases. Germline V CDR1 and CDR2: SGHDN, FVKESK. CDR3 coding DNA: TGTGCCAGCAGCCCCACCCTTCACGAGCAGTACTTC. Amino acids: CASSPTLHEQYF.

This rearrangement joins TRBV27 to TRBJ1-6, with D unclear. The V and J ends lost 3 bases and 9 bases respectively, with 6 bases between them. This CDR3 spans 12 amino acids. Germline-derived CDR1 and CDR2 are MNHEY and SMNVEV (reference sequence). CDR3 nucleotides: TGTGCCAGCAGTTTTAATAGTTCACCCCTCCACTTT. Protein sequence: CASSFNSSPLHF.

The chain uses TRBV9 and TRBJ1-6; 9 bases align to TRBD1. The germline gives CDR1 SGDLS, CDR2 YYNGEE. This CDR3 is 16 amino acids long. V shed 3 bases and J 6 bases; nucleotides not matched to a gene: 7. CDR3 loop: CASSGQTGGSNSPLHF. Here the CDR3 DNA reads TGTGCCAGCAGCGGACAGACAGGGGGTAGTAATTCACCCCTCCACTTT.

CDR3 protein: CSVGQLSYEQYF. The DNA of the CDR3 is TGCAGCGTGGGACAGTTATCCTACGAGCAGTACTTC. The chain joins TRBV29-1 to TRBJ2-7, with TRBD1 matching over 7 bases. Trimming removed 6 bases from V and 1 base from J; junction bases left unmatched: 3. Germline-derived CDR1 and CDR2 are SQVTM and ANQGSEA. This CDR3 spans 12 amino acids.